This T cell receptor (beta chain) was documented in a study of T cells in Graves' hyperthyroidism and ophthalmopathy. Trimming pared 4 bases from V and 3 bases from J, leaving 12 bases between. The germline CDR1 and CDR2 sequences are MNHEY and SVGEGT. The CDR3 covers 14 residues. TCR beta CDR3 sequences were amplified from RNA transcripts. HTBI primers were employed in a first-round RT-PCR of the TCR CDR3. MiXCR, run by TCRdb on the multiplex PCR reads, gives a single entry per CDR3 protein. The data contain under 300,000 distinct CDR3 sequences, roughly an eighth of them singletons. This clonotype came up a few times. Its specificity is unknown. Regarding the study as a whole: Model-based prediction identified ophthalmopathy a median 6.5 months prior to its onset. Among clonotypes expanded in thyroid above 0.001, most were also found in blood.

Graves' hyperthyroidism was deemed stable absent ophthalmopathy progression within 18 months. Patients aged 18 to 65 with hyperthyroidism were newly diagnosed, with duration under 2 months. The TCR was taken from a woman aged 40 to 49 with Graves' hyperthyroidism. Sequences were obtained from blood. This sequence joins TRBV6-2 or TRBV6-3 and TRBJ1-2, with D perhaps matching TRBD1 (6 bases). The CDR3 loop reads CASSWTYRDYGYTF. CDR3 DNA sequence: TGTGCCAGCAGTTGGACTTACAGGGACTATGGCTACACCTTC.